This T cell receptor beta chain was found in a study of regulatory T cells in long-lasting Graves disease. General study points: Persistent disease showed a preference for TRBV28, TRBJ1-2 and TRBJ2-5.

In regard to this clonotype: Its specificity is unknown. At one boundary the junction diverges from the germline segment, which might be a read error.

Arm-PCR of CDR3 regions and iRepertoire HTBI primers were used to build TCR beta libraries. Each CDR3 protein is one row after TCRdb ran MiXCR on the multiplex PCR reads. The table lists 600,000 to 650,000 distinct CDR3 sequences, 16% of them singletons. The germline gives CDR1 SGHRS, CDR2 YFSETQ. There are 19 residues in the CDR3. Time point noted: newly diagnosed GD, antithyroid drugs for less than 3 months. PBMCs provided the RNA from which the TCR library was made. With EDTA tubes as the receptacles, approximately 8.2 milliliters of peripheral blood were drawn. These data were also filed under a second study, of T cells in Graves' hyperthyroidism and ophthalmopathy.

The receptor's source is a woman aged 25 to 39 with Graves disease. The chain uses TRBV5-1 and TRBJ2-3, with 14 bases fitting TRBD2. The specimen was peripheral blood mononuclear cells (PBMCs), collected at new diagnosis, from a patient treated with antithyroid drugs. The CDR3 reads CASSLEGLAGVRGTDTQYF. The CDR3 nucleotides are TGTGCCAGCAGCTTGGAGGGACTAGCGGGAGTTCGGGGCACAGATACGCAGTATTTT.